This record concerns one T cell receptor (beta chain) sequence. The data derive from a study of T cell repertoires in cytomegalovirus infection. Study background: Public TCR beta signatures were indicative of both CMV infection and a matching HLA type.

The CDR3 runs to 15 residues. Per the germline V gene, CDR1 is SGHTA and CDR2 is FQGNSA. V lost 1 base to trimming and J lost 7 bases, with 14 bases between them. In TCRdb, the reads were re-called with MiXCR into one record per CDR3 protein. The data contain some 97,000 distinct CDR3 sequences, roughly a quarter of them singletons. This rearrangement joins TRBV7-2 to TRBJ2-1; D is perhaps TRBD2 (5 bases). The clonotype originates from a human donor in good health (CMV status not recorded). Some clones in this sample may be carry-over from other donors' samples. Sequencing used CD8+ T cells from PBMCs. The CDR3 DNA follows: TGTGCCAGCAGCTTAGGGACCCCGGGGTGGAATGAGCAGTTCTTC. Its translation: CASSLGTPGWNEQFF.